The 17 T cell receptor beta chains below come from one sample, sequenced in a study of blood T cell repertoires in COVID-19. Using immunoSEQ multiplex PCR, the repertoire was profiled, and TCRdb retains in-frame clones only, with some absent. The table lists about 190,000 clones, around 80% of them singletons. The material sequenced was PBMCs or T cells enriched from blood (not recorded which). The receptors shown here come from a woman aged 45 to 65 with acute COVID-19.

This clone was seen a single time. The chain is built from TRBV5-7 and TRBJ1-5, with no clear D. TRBV5-7 is known as an ORF, though its function is uncertain. The CDR3 loop spans 12 amino acids. Between the trimmed V and J ends, which lost 1 base and 7 bases, there was a span of 6 bases. CDR3 sequence reads: CASSLIAQPQHF. The CDR3 DNA follows: TGTGCCAGCAGCTTGATTGCGCAGCCCCAGCATTTT.

This clone was seen only a few times. The chain uses TRBV18 and TRBJ1-1; a possible D gene is TRBD1 (5 bases). Germline lookup yields CDR1 KGHSH and CDR2 LQKENI. The CDR3 is 13 residues long. The V gene lost 7 bases and the J gene lost 0 bases, with 9 bases spanning the gap. The DNA of the CDR3 is TGTGCCAGCTGCGGGGGTTTGAACACTGAAGCTTTCTTT. Protein: CASCGGLNTEAFF.

This sequence joins TRBV7-2 and TRBJ1-6; the match to TRBD1 covers 7 bases. Germline V gene data show CDR1 as SGHTA and CDR2 as FQGNSA. The CDR3 is made up of 15 amino acids. J gave up 7 bases and V 8 bases, and 11 bases lay outside the gene matches. The CDR3 sequence: CASFAFPGQNSPLHF. CDR3 nucleotides: TGTGCCAGCTTCGCCTTCCCGGGACAGAATTCACCCCTCCACTTT.

The rearrangement uses TRBV11-2 and TRBJ1-5; D gene ambiguous. The CDR3 extends over 13 amino acids. Germline V CDR1 and CDR2: SGHAT, FQNNGV. Trimming took off 5 bases at V and 9 bases at J, with 14 bases between the two ends. CDR3 in DNA: TGTGCCAGCAGCCCCTACCAAAATTGGCCCCAGCATTTT. This codes for CASSPYQNWPQHF.

This sequence joins TRBV29-1 and TRBJ2-3; D call uncertain. V lost 3 bases to trimming and J lost 2 bases, with 6 bases between them. CDR1 and CDR2 (germline): SQVTM, ANQGSEA. The CDR3 consists of 12 residues. CDR3 protein: CSVEALTDTQYF. As DNA, the CDR3 is TGCAGCGTTGAGGCCCTCACAGATACGCAGTATTTT.

The V gene is TRBV4-2, the J gene TRBJ2-6; TRBD2 matches at 7 bases. The CDR3 has 18 residues. Per germline, CDR1 LGHNA and CDR2 YNFKEQ. The junction had 5 bases not matched to a gene; V was cut back by 0 bases and J by 0 bases. The DNA for the CDR3 is TGTGCCAGCAGCCAAGATGAGGGCGGGGGCTCTGGGGCCAACGTCCTGACTTTC. Protein: CASSQDEGGGSGANVLTF.

CDR3: CASSPAERDNQEKLFF. The CDR3 region has the DNA TGTGCCAGCAGCCCCGCGGAGCGGGACAATCAGGAAAAACTGTTTTTT. This chain uses TRBV7-9 with TRBJ1-4, with D tentatively TRBD1 (6 bases). The CDR3 covers 16 residues. Trimming shortened V by 5 bases and J by 8 bases, and 21 bases separated the two germline ends. CDR1 is SEHNR, CDR2 FQNEAQ, per germline (reference sequence).

V usage is TRBV28 and J usage is TRBJ2-3, with 7 bases that match TRBD2. Germline V gene lookup returns CDR1 MDHEN and CDR2 SYDVKM. V lost 1 base and J lost 3; bases outside the gene matches: 7. This CDR3 comprises 16 residues. The CDR3 DNA follows: TGTGCCAGCAGTTTATTGGGCGTCGGGAGGACAGATACGCAGTATTTT. Residues: CASSLLGVGRTDTQYF. The full variable domain, rest sourced from reference TRBV28 and TRBJ2-3, is DVKVTQSSRYLVKRTGEKVFLECVQDMDHENMFWYRQDPGLGLRLIYFSYDVKMKEKGDIPEGYSVSREKKERFSLILESASTNQTSMYLCASSLLGVGRTDTQYFGPGTRLTVL.

The chain combines TRBV19 with TRBJ2-7; a weak D match, TRBD1 (6 bases). The V end was cut by 5 bases, the J end by 6 bases, with 14 bases between. From germline, CDR1 is LNHDA and CDR2 SQIVND (reference sequence). CDR3 length: 13 amino acids. CDR3 loop: CASSVTGSVEQYV. CDR3 in DNA: TGTGCCAGTAGTGTGACAGGTTCGGTCGAGCAGTACGTC.

The J gene is TRBJ1-2, the V gene TRBV5-8, with D perhaps TRBD1 (5 bases). Germline CDR1 reads SGHTS; CDR2 reads YDEGEE. Deletions cut 1 base from V and 0 bases from J, with 7 bases between. The CDR3 contains 14 residues. CDR3 sequence (DNA): TGTGCCAGCAGCTTGTGGGGCCCTAACTATGGCTACACCTTC. Residues: CASSLWGPNYGYTF.

The chain combines TRBV7-9 with TRBJ1-4; a weak D match, TRBD1 (5 bases). This CDR3 has 15 residues. CDR1 SEHNR and CDR2 FQNEAQ come from the germline V gene (reference sequence). V was pared by 4 bases and J by 5 bases, with 14 bases between. CDR3 protein: CASSSPQGSNEKLFF. The CDR3 DNA is TGTGCCAGCAGCTCCCCGCAGGGTTCAAATGAAAAACTGTTTTTT.

CDR3 DNA sequence: TGTGCCAGCAGTTCGGCGACAGGGAATTATTACGAGCAGTACGTC. Residues: CASSSATGNYYEQYV. The chain carries TRBV28 and TRBJ2-7; the match to TRBD1 covers 7 bases. CDR1 is MDHEN, CDR2 SYDVKM, per germline. The CDR3 is 15 amino acids. V lost 4 bases to trimming and J lost 4 bases; unmatched junction nucleotides: 10.

The chain links TRBV6-6 to TRBJ1-1, with a weak D call TRBD1 (6 bases). The CDR3 is 14 residues long. Looked up from germline, CDR1 is MNHNY and CDR2 is SVGAGI (reference sequence). Trimming stripped 8 bases from V and 1 base from J, with 14 bases between. The CDR3 DNA sequence: TGTGCCAGCGTGGGGGGAGGGGGGAACACTGAAGCTTTCTTT. Protein product: CASVGGGGNTEAFF.

The count of this clone is one. The V and J genes are TRBV6-5 and TRBJ1-1; D not certain. Per germline, CDR1 MNHEY and CDR2 SVGAGI. With 6 bases removed from V and 0 bases from J, the gap between germline ends came to 14 bases. This CDR3 has 15 residues. The DNA for the CDR3 is TGTGCCAGCAGCCCAGGACTGCTGCTGAACACTGAAGCTTTCTTT. Protein product: CASSPGLLLNTEAFF.

There are a few counts of this clone. The V gene is TRBV5-4, the J gene TRBJ2-6, with D perhaps TRBD2 (5 bases). Germline CDR1 SGHNT, CDR2 YYREEE (reference sequence). The CDR3 has 15 amino acids. V was trimmed by 4 bases and J by 2 bases, leaving 10 bases between them. CDR3 nucleotides: TGTGCCAGCAGCCCTGAGAGGGCTGGGGCCAACGTCCTGACTTTC. Protein: CASSPERAGANVLTF.

V and J are TRBV28 and TRBJ1-3, with 10 bases aligning to TRBD1. This CDR3 contains 17 residues. V lost 6 bases to trimming and J lost 4 bases; unmatched junction nucleotides: 12. In germline, CDR1 is MDHEN, CDR2 SYDVKM. DNA for the CDR3: TGTGCCAGCAGCCCTCCTGGGACAGGGGTTTTGGGAAACACCATATATTTT. Encoded protein: CASSPPGTGVLGNTIYF.

The rearrangement joins TRBV6-5 to TRBJ2-7; 8 nucleotides line up with TRBD1. V trimming: 7 bases; J trimming: 2 bases; junction bases outside the gene matches: 7. There are 14 residues in the CDR3. Germline V gives CDR1 MNHEY, CDR2 SVGAGI. For the CDR3, the DNA is TGTGCCAGCACGTTCGGACAGGGAACCTACGAGCAGTACGTC. This encodes CASTFGQGTYEQYV.